The rows below give T cell receptor beta chains drawn from one sample of a study of blood T cell repertoires in COVID-19. Measured with immunoSEQ multiplex PCR; TCRdb has only the in-frame clones, and not every one. The profile covers a few hundred thousand clones, with 85% to 90% appearing a single time and around 15% taken by the ten largest. The material sequenced was PBMCs or T cells enriched from blood (not recorded which). Receptor source: a man aged 25-45 years who had been exposed to COVID-19. The CDR3 runs from the conserved cysteine through the conserved F or W. A D gene is named only where the DNA matches it firmly. Expanded clones get a size class; other rows say once, few or many, or leave the size out.

abundance | j_gene | v_gene | d_gene | CDR3nt | CDR3aa
. | TRBJ1-5 | TRBV6-7 | TRBD1 | TGTGCCAGCAGGCCGGGACAGGTCGTATGGCAGTCTAGCAATCAGCCCCAGCATTTT | CASRPGQVVWQSSNQPQHF
. | TRBJ1-4 | TRBV5-1 | . | TGCGCCAGCAGCTTGGCGAGCGGCCTCGGTGAAAAACTGTTTTTT | CASSLASGLGEKLFF
. | TRBJ2-1 | TRBV30 | TRBD2 | TGTGCCTGGAGTCGGGGGGGGCCGGCGAATGAGCAGTTCTTC | CAWSRGGPANEQFF
. | TRBJ1-2 | TRBV25-1 | . | TGTGCCAGCAGAATGAACCAGGGGAACTATGGCTACACCTTC | CASRMNQGNYGYTF
. | TRBJ2-3 | TRBV27 | . | TGTGCCAGCAGCCAGGGAGATACGCAGTATTTT | CASSQGDTQYF
. | TRBJ2-7 | TRBV30 | . | TGTGCCGCACACCCGACAGAGAACTCCTACGAGCAGTACTTC | CAAHPTENSYEQYF
once | TRBJ2-4 | TRBV3-1/TRBV3-2 | TRBD1 | TGTGCCAGCAGCCAAGATTTCGGGACAGGGAGGAACATTCAGTACTTC | CASSQDFGTGRNIQYF
. | TRBJ1-5 | TRBV4-1 | . | TGCGCCAGCAGCCCCTCAGGGTCGGAACAGCCCCAGCATTTT | CASSPSGSEQPQHF
. | TRBJ2-7 | TRBV11-2 | . | TGTGCCAGCAGCTTAGGAGGGATCGCCTACGAGCAGTACTTC | CASSLGGIAYEQYF
. | TRBJ2-3 | TRBV15 | . | TGTGCCACGTCTCCTGTCAGGACAGCCTTAGGCACAGATACGCAGTATTTT | CATSPVRTALGTDTQYF
. | TRBJ2-5 | TRBV11-1 | TRBD2 | TGTGCCAGCAGCTTAGTGTCGGGGGGGACCCAGTACTTC | CASSLVSGGTQYF
. | TRBJ1-5 | TRBV6-5 | . | TGTGCCAGCAGTTACCGGTTTAATCAGCCCCAGCATTTT | CASSYRFNQPQHF
. | TRBJ2-7 | TRBV24-1 | . | TGTGCCACCAGTGATTTTAGCGAGCAGTACTTC | CATSDFSEQYF
. | TRBJ1-2 | TRBV5-4 | . | TGTGCCAGCAGCCTCGGGGGATATACTAACTATGGCTACACCTTC | CASSLGGYTNYGYTF
. | TRBJ2-3 | TRBV7-9 | TRBD2 | TGTGCCAGCAGCTCAGGGACTAGCGGGGGCGCAGATACGCAGTATTTT | CASSSGTSGGADTQYF
. | TRBJ1-4 | TRBV7-2 | . | TGTGCCAGCAGCTTAGGCGCCAGGAATGAAAAACTGTTTTTT | CASSLGARNEKLFF
once | TRBJ2-2 | TRBV5-1 | . | TGCGCCAGCAGCAGAGACTACGCCTCCACCGGGGAGCTGTTTTTT | CASSRDYASTGELFF
. | TRBJ2-7 | TRBV30 | . | TGTGCCTGGAACCTACCAACTAGGAGCTCCTACGAGCAGTACTTC | CAWNLPTRSSYEQYF
once | TRBJ1-6 | TRBV5-6 | . | TGTGCCAGCAGCTTGGGATGGCTACCCCTCCACTTT | CASSLGWLPLHF
. | TRBJ1-1 | TRBV7-9 | . | TGTGCCAGCAGCGAAGACATGGTTACTGAAGCTTTCTTT | CASSEDMVTEAFF
. | TRBJ2-1 | TRBV7-9 | . | TGTGCCAGCAATCCGGAGGGGAATGAGCAGTTCTTC | CASNPEGNEQFF
once | TRBJ1-2 | TRBV2 | . | TGTGCCAGCAAAACGGGACAACGGGAAGCCTATGGCTACACCTTC | CASKTGQREAYGYTF
. | TRBJ2-3 | TRBV19 | TRBD2 | TGTGCCAGTAGTATCGCTAGCGGGGGGCCCGGGTCGATCACAGATACGCAGTATTTT | CASSIASGGPGSITDTQYF
. | TRBJ2-3 | TRBV6-2/TRBV6-3 | TRBD2 | TGTGCCAGCAGCGATAGCGGGGGGCCCTCGGTGGCGCAGTATTTT | CASSDSGGPSVAQYF
. | TRBJ2-7 | TRBV5-1 | TRBD1 | TGCGCCAGCAGCGGGACAGGTCTTCACGAGCAGTACTTC | CASSGTGLHEQYF
once | TRBJ2-7 | TRBV12-3/TRBV12-4 | TRBD2 | TGTGCCAGCAGTTCGGGAGGCTACGAGCAGTACTTC | CASSSGGYEQYF
. | TRBJ2-5 | TRBV6-6 | TRBD2 | TGTGCCAGCAGTCGACTAGCGGGGGGCCAAGAGACCCAGTACTTC | CASSRLAGGQETQYF